The 16 T cell receptor beta chains presented below share a single source sample, sequenced in a study of cytomegalovirus exposure and HLA in healthy donors. The primer mix had 60 Vbeta and 13 Jbeta primers. Measured with immunoSEQ multiplex PCR; TCRdb has only the in-frame clones, and not every one. This sample has about 240,000 clones, with roughly 78% found just once. The sequencing sample was made of PBMCs. Source of these receptors: a boy aged 5-17 years in good health and CMV-seronegative.

The rearrangement joins TRBV6-1 to TRBJ1-1; D not resolved. V lost 2 bases and J lost 10, with 17 bases in between. CDR3 length: 14 residues. Germline CDR1 MNHNS, CDR2 SASEGT. In DNA form, the CDR3 reads TGTGCCAGCAGTGAAAGTTTACAGATCGGTGGAGCTTTCTTT. Translated: CASSESLQIGGAFF.

In the case of this clone: Other DNA sequences within the sample encode an identical CDR3. This sequence joins TRBV30 and TRBJ1-1; 8 bases line up with TRBD1. CDR1 is GTSNPN and CDR2 is SVGIG in the germline V gene (reference sequence). With 5 bases clipped from V and 2 bases from J, the junction kept 1 base outside the gene matches. This CDR3 comprises 12 residues. The CDR3 protein is CAWDRGNTEAFF. The CDR3 nucleotides read TGTGCCTGGGACAGGGGAAACACTGAAGCTTTCTTT.

Comments on this clone: Other DNA variants within this sample encode the same CDR3. This chain uses TRBV30 with TRBJ1-1; D is perhaps TRBD1 (5 bases). Trimming left V 5 bases short and J 1 base short, with 11 bases between. This CDR3 contains 13 residues. Germline assignment: CDR1 GTSNPN and CDR2 SVGIG (reference sequence). Written as DNA, the CDR3 is TGTGCCTGGGGCTTGGGGGGGAACACTGAAGCTTTCTTT. Translating it yields CAWGLGGNTEAFF.

The chain employs TRBV6-4 and TRBJ2-5; 7 bases agree with TRBD1. The CDR3 consists of 16 residues. The V gene end was trimmed by 2 bases and the J gene end by 3 bases; junction bases not matched to a gene: 9. CDR1 and CDR2 from the germline V gene are MRHNA and SNTAGT. The CDR3 DNA reads as TGTGCCAGCAGTGACGACAGGGAAATCGAAGAAGAGACCCAGTACTTC. Amino acids: CASSDDREIEEETQYF.

The chain combines TRBV7-6 with TRBJ2-3, with D uncertain. V was trimmed by 2 bases and J by 6 bases, leaving 9 bases between them. CDR1 is SGHVS and CDR2 is FNYEAQ in the germline V gene. This CDR3 is built from 13 residues. The CDR3 protein is CASSLLNEDTQYF. The CDR3 bases are TGTGCCAGCAGCTTACTTAACGAGGATACGCAGTATTTT.

The V call is TRBV9, the J call TRBJ1-6; TRBD1 agrees at 8 bases. Trimming removed 4 bases from V and 8 bases from J; junction bases left unmatched: 2. Germline V CDR1 and CDR2: SGDLS, YYNGEE. The CDR3 covers 13 residues. CDR3 sequence (DNA): TGTGCCAGCAGCCAGGACAGGGATTCACCCCTCCACTTT. It is translated as CASSQDRDSPLHF.

The chain links TRBV6-6 to TRBJ1-3; D gene uncertain. Looked up from germline, CDR1 is MNHNY and CDR2 is SVGAGI (reference sequence). The CDR3 consists of 16 residues. The V and J ends lost 1 base and 0 bases respectively, with 10 bases between them. CDR3 residues: CASSYYVGSSGNTIYF. In DNA, the CDR3 is TGTGCCAGCAGTTACTATGTGGGCAGCTCTGGAAACACCATATATTTT.

The chain carries TRBV29-1 and TRBJ1-3; a possible D gene is TRBD1 (5 bases). CDR1 is SQVTM and CDR2 is ANQGSEA in the germline V gene. With 6 bases removed from V and 2 bases from J, the gap between germline ends came to 11 bases. The CDR3 has 13 residues. CDR3 loop: CSVQGDTGNTIYF. The CDR3 DNA follows: TGCAGCGTCCAGGGCGACACTGGAAACACCATATATTTT.

About this clone: Other DNA sequences from this sample encode an identical CDR3 as well. The CDR3 protein is CASSLGQGGGYTF. The CDR3 bases are TGTGCCAGCAGTTTAGGGCAGGGAGGTGGCTACACCTTC. This chain joins TRBV27 and TRBJ1-2; a possible D gene is TRBD1 (5 bases). Per the germline V gene, CDR1 is MNHEY and CDR2 is SMNVEV (reference sequence). The CDR3 has 13 residues. Trimming took 2 bases from V and 7 from J, leaving 11 bases between them.

This sequence joins TRBV6-5 and TRBJ2-1; tentatively, D is TRBD2 (5 bases). The CDR3 is 15 residues long. Germline values: CDR1 MNHEY, CDR2 SVGAGI. Trimming stripped 6 bases from V and 6 bases from J, with 18 bases between. CDR3 residues: CASRILRTGFNEQFF. DNA for the CDR3: TGTGCCAGCAGGATACTAAGGACGGGGTTCAATGAGCAGTTCTTC.

The rearrangement uses TRBV13 and TRBJ1-5; D not certain. The ends were cut back, 2 bases at V and 7 bases at J, with 9 bases in the middle. This CDR3 is built from 13 residues. Germline V gene data show CDR1 as PRHDT and CDR2 as FYEKMQ (reference sequence). The CDR3 sequence is CASSLSLRQPQHF. The CDR3 DNA sequence: TGTGCCAGCAGCTTAAGCCTTCGGCAGCCCCAGCATTTT. The full variable domain, with the rest looked up from reference TRBV13 and TRBJ1-5, is AAGVIQSPRHLIKEKRETATLKCYPIPRHDTVYWYQQGPGQDPQFLISFYEKMQSDKGSIPDRFSAQQFSDYHSELNMSSLELGDSALYFCASSLSLRQPQHFGDGTRLSIL.

The genes are TRBV7-9 and TRBJ2-1; 8 nucleotides agree with TRBD2. From germline, CDR1 is SEHNR and CDR2 FQNEAQ (reference sequence). The CDR3 covers 17 residues. V was clipped by 5 bases and J by 0 bases; unmatched bases: 9. Written as DNA, the CDR3 is TGTGCCAGCAGCACATTAGCGGGGTATGACTCCTACAATGAGCAGTTCTTC. This translates into CASSTLAGYDSYNEQFF. The variable domain in full, with the rest retrieved from reference TRBV7-9 and TRBJ2-1, is DTGVSQNPRHKITKRGQNVTFRCDPISEHNRLYWYRQTLGQGPEFLTYFQNEAQLEKSRLLSDRFSAERPKGSFSTLEIQRTEQGDSAMYLCASSTLAGYDSYNEQFFGPGTRLTVL.

J is TRBJ2-7 and V is TRBV2; TRBD2 aligns across 11 bases. This CDR3 contains 17 residues. J lost 0 bases, V lost 5 bases, and 9 bases had no gene match. Germline loops: CDR1 SNHLY, CDR2 FYNNEI. The CDR3 spells CASSPGLAALFSYEQYF. CDR3 bases: TGTGCCAGCAGTCCGGGACTAGCGGCTTTGTTCTCCTACGAGCAGTACTTC.

This sequence joins TRBV30 and TRBJ1-2; D gene ambiguous. The germline CDR1 and CDR2 sequences are GTSNPN and SVGIG (reference sequence). V lost 0 bases to trimming and J lost 4 bases, with 6 bases between them. The CDR3 spans 12 residues. CDR3 sequence reads: CAWSVHIYGYTF. The CDR3 DNA sequence: TGTGCCTGGAGTGTTCACATCTATGGCTACACCTTC. The entire variable domain, with the rest obtained from reference TRBV30 and TRBJ1-2, is as follows: SQTIHQWPATLVQPVGSPLSLECTVEGTSNPNLYWYRQAAGRGLQLLFYSVGIGQISSEVPQNLSASRPQDRQFILSSKKLLLSDSGFYLCAWSVHIYGYTFGSGTRLTVV.

This clone was seen only once. The V and J genes are TRBV5-6 and TRBJ2-3; 11 bases fit TRBD2. V trimming: 2 bases; J trimming: 1 base; junction bases outside the gene matches: 12. The CDR3 is 19 residues long. The germline V gene has CDR1 SGHDT and CDR2 YYEEEE. CDR3 residues: CASSFLQTSGVRGTDTQYF. The CDR3 DNA is TGTGCCAGCAGCTTTCTTCAGACTAGCGGGGTAAGGGGCACAGATACGCAGTATTTT.

The chain uses TRBV27 and TRBJ1-4; TRBD1 agrees at 8 bases. The CDR3 loop spans 15 amino acids. In germline, CDR1 is MNHEY, CDR2 SMNVEV (reference sequence). V shed 5 bases and J 6 bases; nucleotides not matched to a gene: 8. Written as DNA, the CDR3 is TGTGCCAGCAGTCTTACTACAGGGGGTGATGAAAAACTGTTTTTT. This codes for CASSLTTGGDEKLFF.